This TCR beta chain was retrieved from a study of blood T cells in healthy people across ages. The use of a sample-barcoded 5' primer and a J-beta primer mix characterized a second PCR of 7 to 11 cycles. TCRdb ran MiXCR on the 5' RACE reads and lists one entry per CDR3 protein. The repertoire holds about 800,000 distinct CDR3 sequences, with roughly 25% as singletons. This clonotype occurred many times. The CDR3 runs 11 residues. V dropped 8 bases and J dropped 7 bases, with 11 bases sitting between them. The germline gives CDR1 SEHNR, CDR2 FQNEAQ (reference sequence). These same records also appear under a second study, on T cells of mothers and their children. That paper notes: Donation was provided by three healthy Caucasian mothers along with their six children. Mothers gave over 9.5 million TCR beta CDR3 reads each, and children several million each.

The TCR sequence derives from a boy aged 5-17 years in good health. The V call is TRBV7-9, the J call TRBJ1-2; weak D call: TRBD1 (6 bases). Sequenced sample: blood. Here the CDR3 DNA reads TGTGCCAGCCTGACCAGGGGTGGCTACACCTTC. This sequence encodes CASLTRGGYTF.